Only a few counts were recorded for the clone carrying this T cell receptor (beta chain). Its antigen is undetermined. Primers for the PCR totalled 60 Vbeta and 13 Jbeta. The assay was immunoSEQ multiplex PCR, and TCRdb's table has in-frame clones only and misses some. The sample lists 95,000 to 150,000 clones; about 8.6% were seen once. The data belong to a study of cytomegalovirus exposure and HLA in healthy donors. The donors were healthy bone marrow donors. Regarding the study as a whole: Earlier findings revealed that most TCR beta V segments proved productive either about 90% or about 30% of the time.

The germline CDR1 and CDR2 sequences are MNHEY and SMNVEV (reference sequence). The V gene lost 4 bases and the J gene lost 3 bases, with 12 bases spanning the gap. The CDR3 totals 14 residues. Sequencing input: PBMCs. The source of this sequence is a middle-aged woman in good health and CMV-seropositive. The chain employs TRBV27 and TRBJ1-2, with a tentative D call TRBD1 (6 bases). The CDR3 DNA sequence: TGTGCCAGCAGTTCAGGGGTATCCTACTATGGCTACACCTTC. Amino acids: CASSSGVSYYGYTF.